A single sample gave rise to the 20 T cell receptor beta chains below, sequenced in a study of blood T cell repertoires in COVID-19. Sequencing was performed with immunoSEQ multiplex PCR; in TCRdb, only in-frame clones are kept and a portion is missing. The sample lists 200,000 to 250,000 clones, about four fifths occurring once. Input material: peripheral blood. The receptors derive from a woman aged 80 or over with acute or convalescent COVID-19.

This CDR3 is CASSQERGVYNEQFF. The DNA for the CDR3 is TGCGCCAGCAGCCAAGAACGCGGGGTATACAATGAGCAGTTCTTC. V usage is TRBV4-3 and J usage is TRBJ2-1, with D perhaps matching TRBD2 (6 bases). CDR1 is LGHNA, CDR2 YSLEER, per germline. CDR3 length equals 15 residues. The V gene lost 0 bases and the J gene lost 4 bases, with 10 bases spanning the gap.

The V and J genes are TRBV7-2 and TRBJ2-3; 11 nucleotides match TRBD2. The CDR3 extends over 19 amino acids. The V and J ends lost 2 bases and 5 bases, in that order; junction bases with no gene match: 15. Per germline, CDR1 SGHTA and CDR2 FQGNSA. CDR3 protein: CASSLRGGRSGGALDTQYF. Here the CDR3 DNA reads TGTGCCAGCAGCTTAAGAGGAGGGCGTAGCGGGGGGGCCTTAGATACGCAGTATTTT.

CDR3: CASSPDRARGYTF. CDR3 DNA sequence: TGTGCCAGCAGCCCGGACAGGGCCAGGGGCTACACCTTC. The rearrangement links TRBV3-1 (or the pseudogene TRBV3-2) to TRBJ1-2; 8 positions match TRBD1. Germline-derived CDR1 and CDR2 are LGHDT and YNNKEL (reference sequence). V trimming: 4 bases; J trimming: 8 bases; junction bases outside the gene matches: 6. The CDR3 extends over 13 amino acids.

This clone was seen only once. V is TRBV3-1 (or the pseudogene TRBV3-2) and J is TRBJ1-1; weak D call: TRBD1 (5 bases). The CDR3 runs 15 residues. Germline loops: CDR1 LGHDT, CDR2 YNNKEL (reference sequence). The V end was cut by 4 bases, the J end by 4 bases, with 16 bases between. CDR3: CASSPRVAVVTEAFF. CDR3 DNA: TGTGCCAGCAGCCCCAGGGTCGCGGTGGTCACTGAAGCTTTCTTT.

The chain joins TRBV5-1 to TRBJ1-1; D not resolved. The V end lost 6 bases, the J end lost 5 bases, and 11 bases lay between the germline ends. Per the germline V gene, CDR1 is SGHRS and CDR2 is YFSETQ. The CDR3 is 12 amino acids. This chain's CDR3 is CASIGERTEAFF. CDR3 coding DNA: TGCGCCAGCATCGGAGAGAGGACTGAAGCTTTCTTT. The whole variable domain, remainder taken from reference TRBV5-1 and TRBJ1-1, is KAGVTQTPRYLIKTRGQQVTLSCSPISGHRSVSWYQQTPGQGLQFLFEYFSETQRNKGNFPGRFSGRQFSNSRSEMNVSTLELGDSALYLCASIGERTEAFFGQGTRLTVV.

The chain combines TRBV2 with TRBJ1-2, with a weak D call TRBD1 (5 bases). Germline values: CDR1 SNHLY, CDR2 FYNNEI. V lost 6 bases and J 0 bases, leaving 8 bases between the germline ends. This CDR3 comprises 13 residues. The DNA for the CDR3 is TGTGCCAGCAGCAAGGGGACTAACTATGGCTACACCTTC. Its translation is CASSKGTNYGYTF. Using reference TRBV2 and TRBJ1-2 for the parts outside the CDR3, the full variable domain is EPEVTQTPSHQVTQMGQEVILRCVPISNHLYFYWYRQILGQKVEFLVSFYNNEISEKSEIFDDQFSVERPDGSNFTLKIRSTKLEDSAMYFCASSKGTNYGYTFGSGTRLTVV.

V is TRBV5-1 and J is TRBJ1-2; D is perhaps TRBD1 (6 bases). Trimming left V 2 bases short and J 4 bases short, with 15 bases between. Germline loops: CDR1 SGHRS, CDR2 YFSETQ. This CDR3 is 15 amino acids long. CDR3 protein: CASSFVDSGGYGYTF. The CDR3 DNA is TGCGCCAGCAGCTTTGTGGACAGTGGCGGCTATGGCTACACCTTC.

The chain links TRBV5-4 to TRBJ2-7; no reliable D call. This CDR3 spans 15 amino acids. V lost 0 bases, J lost 0 bases, and 10 bases lay in between. Germline lookup yields CDR1 SGHNT and CDR2 YYREEE (reference sequence). The CDR3 reads CASSLEQVSSYEQYF. The CDR3 DNA follows: TGTGCCAGCAGCTTGGAGCAGGTTTCCTCCTACGAGCAGTACTTC.

The V and J genes are TRBV6-5 and TRBJ1-1; 9 bases line up with TRBD1. The CDR3 sequence is 15 residues long. With 4 bases clipped from V and 2 bases from J, the junction kept 5 bases outside the gene matches. CDR1 MNHEY and CDR2 SVGAGI come from the germline V gene. DNA for the CDR3: TGTGCCAGCAGTTGGGGGACAGGGATAAACACTGAAGCTTTCTTT. It is translated as CASSWGTGINTEAFF.

The chain links TRBV10-3 to TRBJ2-3, with 11 nucleotides matching TRBD1. The V segment lost 2 bases and the J segment 4 bases; nucleotides outside the gene matches: 2. CDR1 and CDR2 from the germline V gene are ENHRY and SYGVKD. The CDR3 is made up of 15 amino acids. The chain's CDR3 is CAISEMGQGADTQYF. DNA for the CDR3: TGTGCCATCAGTGAGATGGGACAGGGGGCAGATACGCAGTATTTT.

This clone turned up a few times. The chain employs TRBV9 and TRBJ2-3, with 7 bases matching TRBD2. Germline V gene data show CDR1 as SGDLS and CDR2 as YYNGEE. This CDR3 has 14 amino acids. Losses at the gene ends were 0 bases for V and 4 bases for J; bases not matched to a gene: 2. The chain's CDR3 is CASSVGLAADTQYF. CDR3 DNA: TGTGCCAGCAGCGTAGGGCTAGCGGCAGATACGCAGTATTTT.

The V gene is TRBV6-6, the J gene TRBJ1-2, with 7 bases lining up with TRBD1. Germline V gives CDR1 MNHNY, CDR2 SVGAGI (reference sequence). V shed 2 bases, J shed 8 bases, and the junction held 5 bases outside the gene matches. The CDR3 has 13 amino acids. CDR3 loop: CASSYGQGDGYTF. The CDR3 DNA is TGTGCCAGCAGTTACGGGCAGGGGGACGGCTACACCTTC.

This chain uses TRBV10-3 with TRBJ1-6; 7 bases agree with TRBD1. The length of the CDR3 is 16 residues. Trimming at V came to 4 bases and at J to 6 bases, leaving 9 bases not matched to a gene. Germline CDR1 reads ENHRY; CDR2 reads SYGVKD. CDR3: CAISVTGQELNSPLHF. CDR3 nucleotides: TGTGCCATCAGTGTTACCGGACAGGAGCTTAATTCACCCCTCCACTTT.

This chain uses TRBV3-1 (or the pseudogene TRBV3-2) with TRBJ2-1, with TRBD2 matching 11 bases. The CDR3 is 14 residues long. CDR1 and CDR2 (germline): LGHDT, YNNKEL (reference sequence). V trimming: 4 bases; J trimming: 8 bases; junction bases outside the gene matches: 4. The CDR3 DNA is TGTGCCAGCAGCCGGGGGACTAGCGGTCATGAGCAGTTCTTC. Translating it yields CASSRGTSGHEQFF.

This chain links TRBV7-9 with TRBJ2-3; the match to TRBD2 covers 12 bases. Germline CDR1 SEHNR, CDR2 FQNEAQ (reference sequence). V dropped 5 bases and J dropped 0; count of bases not matched to a gene: 3. This CDR3 has 16 amino acids. The CDR3, as DNA: TGTGCCAGCAGCCTACTAGCGGGGGGAAGCACAGATACGCAGTATTTT. This translates into CASSLLAGGSTDTQYF.

This chain connects TRBV30 to TRBJ2-4; the match to TRBD2 covers 7 bases. The junction had 5 bases not matched to a gene; V was cut back by 0 bases and J by 9 bases. This CDR3 has 13 residues. Germline V gene data show CDR1 as GTSNPN and CDR2 as SVGIG (reference sequence). The CDR3 loop is CAWSVSGEGIQYF. In DNA form, the CDR3 reads TGTGCCTGGAGTGTTTCGGGGGAGGGCATTCAGTACTTC. The full variable domain, its missing parts supplied by reference TRBV30 and TRBJ2-4, is SQTIHQWPATLVQPVGSPLSLECTVEGTSNPNLYWYRQAAGRGLQLLFYSVGIGQISSEVPQNLSASRPQDRQFILSSKKLLLSDSGFYLCAWSVSGEGIQYFGAGTRLSVL.

This rearrangement joins TRBV7-8 to TRBJ2-1; 7 bases fit TRBD1. Germline V CDR1 and CDR2: SGHVS, FQNEAQ. With V trimmed by 1 base and J by 5 bases, 8 bases remained unmatched. CDR3 length equals 16 residues. For the CDR3, the DNA is TGTGCCAGCAGCTTAGTTAGCAGGGGGTGGGACAATGAGCAGTTCTTC. Translation gives CASSLVSRGWDNEQFF.

The chain has TRBV19 and TRBJ2-5, with D tentatively TRBD1 (6 bases). The germline gives CDR1 LNHDA, CDR2 SQIVND (reference sequence). V was pared by 1 base and J by 1 base, with 7 bases between. This CDR3 has 14 amino acids. The CDR3 DNA follows: TGTGCCAGTAGTATAGGGACAGCCCAAGAGACCCAGTACTTC. This gives the protein CASSIGTAQETQYF.

The rearrangement joins TRBV5-6 to TRBJ1-1; 11 nucleotides line up with TRBD1. The CDR3 contains 17 residues. Germline CDR1 reads SGHDT; CDR2 reads YYEEEE. J was trimmed by 4 bases and V by 4 bases; bases with no gene match: 12. CDR3 in amino acids: CASSTDRGRLVVTEAFF. CDR3 nucleotide sequence: TGTGCCAGCAGCACGGACAGGGGGCGCCTGGTGGTCACTGAAGCTTTCTTT.

The chain combines TRBV18 with TRBJ1-4; D gene ambiguous. Trimming cost V 2 bases and J 0 bases, with 10 bases left between them. The CDR3 is made up of 16 amino acids. Germline V gene lookup returns CDR1 KGHSH and CDR2 LQKENI. DNA for the CDR3: TGTGCCAGCTCACCAACACGCGGTGCAACTAATGAAAAACTGTTTTTT. Encoded protein: CASSPTRGATNEKLFF. Using reference TRBV18 and TRBJ1-4 for the parts outside the CDR3, the full variable domain is NAGVMQNPRHLVRRRGQEARLRCSPMKGHSHVYWYRQLPEEGLKFMVYLQKENIIDESGMPKERFSAEFPKEGPSILRIQQVVRGDSAAYFCASSPTRGATNEKLFFGSGTQLSVL.